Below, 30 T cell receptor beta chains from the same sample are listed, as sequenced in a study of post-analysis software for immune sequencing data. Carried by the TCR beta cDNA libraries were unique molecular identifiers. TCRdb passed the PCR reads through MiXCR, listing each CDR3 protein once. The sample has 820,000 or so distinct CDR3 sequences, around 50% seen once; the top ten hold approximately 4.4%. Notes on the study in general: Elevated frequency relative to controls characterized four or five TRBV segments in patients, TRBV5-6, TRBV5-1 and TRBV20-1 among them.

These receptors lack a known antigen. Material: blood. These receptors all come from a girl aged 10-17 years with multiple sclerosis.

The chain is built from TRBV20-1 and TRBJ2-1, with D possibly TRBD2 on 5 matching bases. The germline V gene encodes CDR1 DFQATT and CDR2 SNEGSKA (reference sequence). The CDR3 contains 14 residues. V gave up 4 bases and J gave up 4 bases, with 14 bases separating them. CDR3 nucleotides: TGCAGTGCTACTGGAGGACGGGATTACAATGAGCAGTTCTTC. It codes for CSATGGRDYNEQFF.

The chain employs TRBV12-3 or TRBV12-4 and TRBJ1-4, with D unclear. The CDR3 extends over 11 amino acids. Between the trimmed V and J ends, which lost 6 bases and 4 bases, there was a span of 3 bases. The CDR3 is CASRNNEKLFF. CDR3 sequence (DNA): TGTGCCAGCAGAAATAATGAAAAACTGTTTTTT.

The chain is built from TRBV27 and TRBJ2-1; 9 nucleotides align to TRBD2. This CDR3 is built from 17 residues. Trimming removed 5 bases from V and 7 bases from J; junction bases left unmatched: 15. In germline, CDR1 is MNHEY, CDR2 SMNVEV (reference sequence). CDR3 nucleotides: TGTGCCAGCAGTGACCCCCTATCTGCGGGAGGGTCGAATGAGCAGTTCTTC. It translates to CASSDPLSAGGSNEQFF.

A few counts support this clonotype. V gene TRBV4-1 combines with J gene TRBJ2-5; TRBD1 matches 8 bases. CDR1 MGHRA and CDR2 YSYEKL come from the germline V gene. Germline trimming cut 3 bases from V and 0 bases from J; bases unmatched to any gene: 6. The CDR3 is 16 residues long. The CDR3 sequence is CASSHPTQGDQETQYF. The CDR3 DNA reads TGCGCCAGCAGCCATCCAACACAGGGGGACCAAGAGACCCAGTACTTC.

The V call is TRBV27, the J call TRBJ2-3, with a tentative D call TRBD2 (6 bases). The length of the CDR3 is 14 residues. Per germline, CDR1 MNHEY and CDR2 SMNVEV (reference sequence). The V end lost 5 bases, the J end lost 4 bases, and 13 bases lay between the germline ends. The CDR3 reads CASSGGVWADTQYF. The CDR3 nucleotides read TGTGCCAGCAGTGGCGGGGTTTGGGCAGATACGCAGTATTTT.

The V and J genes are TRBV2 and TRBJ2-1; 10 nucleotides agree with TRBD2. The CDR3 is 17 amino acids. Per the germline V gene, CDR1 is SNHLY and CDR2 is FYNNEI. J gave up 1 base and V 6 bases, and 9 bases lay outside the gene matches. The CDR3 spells CASRRDIAGGSYNEQFF. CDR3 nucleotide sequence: TGTGCCAGCAGAAGAGATATAGCGGGAGGATCCTACAATGAGCAGTTCTTC.

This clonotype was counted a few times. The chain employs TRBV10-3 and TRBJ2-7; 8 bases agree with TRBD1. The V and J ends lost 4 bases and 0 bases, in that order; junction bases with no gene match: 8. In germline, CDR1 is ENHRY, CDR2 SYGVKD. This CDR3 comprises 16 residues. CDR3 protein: CAISGFDRGGSYEQYF. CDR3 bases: TGTGCCATCAGTGGATTCGACAGGGGAGGCTCCTACGAGCAGTACTTC.

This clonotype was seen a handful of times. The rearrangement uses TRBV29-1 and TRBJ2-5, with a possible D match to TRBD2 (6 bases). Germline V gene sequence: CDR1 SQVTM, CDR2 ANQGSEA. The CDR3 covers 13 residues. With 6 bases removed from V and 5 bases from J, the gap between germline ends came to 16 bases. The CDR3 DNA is TGCAGCGTAGCCCTCTCGCGGGATGAGACCCAGTACTTC. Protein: CSVALSRDETQYF.

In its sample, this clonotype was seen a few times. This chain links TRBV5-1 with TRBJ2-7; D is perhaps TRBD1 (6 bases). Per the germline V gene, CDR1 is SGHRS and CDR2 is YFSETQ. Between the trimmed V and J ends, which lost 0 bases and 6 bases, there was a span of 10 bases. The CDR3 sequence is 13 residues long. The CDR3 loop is CASSLDRDSEQYF. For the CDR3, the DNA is TGCGCCAGCAGCTTGGACAGGGATAGCGAGCAGTACTTC.

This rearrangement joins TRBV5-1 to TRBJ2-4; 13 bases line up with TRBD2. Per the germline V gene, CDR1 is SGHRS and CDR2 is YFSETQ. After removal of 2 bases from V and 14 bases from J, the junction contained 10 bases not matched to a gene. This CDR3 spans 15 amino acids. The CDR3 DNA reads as TGCGCCAGCAGCTTTTCTCTCGGACTAGCGGGAGATAAGTACTTC. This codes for CASSFSLGLAGDKYF. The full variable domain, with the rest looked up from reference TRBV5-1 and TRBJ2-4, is KAGVTQTPRYLIKTRGQQVTLSCSPISGHRSVSWYQQTPGQGLQFLFEYFSETQRNKGNFPGRFSGRQFSNSRSEMNVSTLELGDSALYLCASSFSLGLAGDKYFGAGTRLSVL.

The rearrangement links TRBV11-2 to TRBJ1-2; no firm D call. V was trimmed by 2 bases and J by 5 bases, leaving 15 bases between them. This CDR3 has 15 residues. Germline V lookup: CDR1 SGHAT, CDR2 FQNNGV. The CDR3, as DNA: TGTGCCAGCAGCTTATCACAAGGCCCTCTTTATGGCTACACCTTC. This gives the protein CASSLSQGPLYGYTF.

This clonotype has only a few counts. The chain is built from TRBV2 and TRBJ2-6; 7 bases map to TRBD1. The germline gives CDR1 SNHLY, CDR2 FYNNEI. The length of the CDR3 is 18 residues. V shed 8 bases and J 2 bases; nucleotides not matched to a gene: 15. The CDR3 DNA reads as TGTGCCAGCCCCGGGACAGCTCTCTCGACGGCTGGGGCCAACGTCCTGACTTTC. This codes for CASPGTALSTAGANVLTF. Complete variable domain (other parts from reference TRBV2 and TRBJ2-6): EPEVTQTPSHQVTQMGQEVILRCVPISNHLYFYWYRQILGQKVEFLVSFYNNEISEKSEIFDDQFSVERPDGSNFTLKIRSTKLEDSAMYFCASPGTALSTAGANVLTFGAGSRLTVL.

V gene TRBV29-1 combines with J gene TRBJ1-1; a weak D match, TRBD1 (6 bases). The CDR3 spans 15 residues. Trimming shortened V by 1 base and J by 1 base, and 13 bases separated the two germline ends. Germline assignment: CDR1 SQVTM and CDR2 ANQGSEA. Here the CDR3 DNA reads TGCAGCGTTGAAGTGATGGGGGCGCGGAACACTGAAGCTTTCTTT. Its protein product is CSVEVMGARNTEAFF.

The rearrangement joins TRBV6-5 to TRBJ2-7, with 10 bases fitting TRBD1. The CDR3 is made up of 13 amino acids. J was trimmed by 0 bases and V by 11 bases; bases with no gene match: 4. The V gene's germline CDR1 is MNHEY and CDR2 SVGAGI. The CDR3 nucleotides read TGTGCCCCGGGACAGGGGACCTCCTACGAGCAGTACTTC. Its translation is CAPGQGTSYEQYF.

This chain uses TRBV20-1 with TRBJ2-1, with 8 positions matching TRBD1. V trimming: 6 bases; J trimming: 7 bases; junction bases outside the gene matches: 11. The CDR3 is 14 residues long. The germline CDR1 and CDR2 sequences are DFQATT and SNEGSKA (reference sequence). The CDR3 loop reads CSAEDRGVSNEQFF. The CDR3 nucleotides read TGCAGTGCCGAAGACAGGGGAGTTTCGAATGAGCAGTTCTTC.

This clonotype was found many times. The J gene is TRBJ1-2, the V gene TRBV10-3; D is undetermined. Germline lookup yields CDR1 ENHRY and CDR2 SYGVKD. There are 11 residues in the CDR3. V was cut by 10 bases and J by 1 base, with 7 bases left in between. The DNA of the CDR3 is TGTGCCACCTCACGTAACTATGGCTACACCTTC. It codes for CATSRNYGYTF.

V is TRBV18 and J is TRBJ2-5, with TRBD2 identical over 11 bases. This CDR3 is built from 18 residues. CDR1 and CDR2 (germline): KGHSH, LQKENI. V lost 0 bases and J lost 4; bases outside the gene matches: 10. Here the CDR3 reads CASSPPSLTSGRGETQYF. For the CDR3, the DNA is TGTGCCAGCTCACCACCGTCCCTAACTAGCGGGAGAGGAGAGACCCAGTACTTC.

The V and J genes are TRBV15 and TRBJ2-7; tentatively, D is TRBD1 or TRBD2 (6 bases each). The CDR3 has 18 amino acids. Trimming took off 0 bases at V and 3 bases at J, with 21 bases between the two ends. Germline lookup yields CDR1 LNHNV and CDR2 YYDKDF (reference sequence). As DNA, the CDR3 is TGTGCCACCAGCAGAGACCGAATAAAGGGGGGCACCTACTACGAGCAGTACTTC. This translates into CATSRDRIKGGTYYEQYF.

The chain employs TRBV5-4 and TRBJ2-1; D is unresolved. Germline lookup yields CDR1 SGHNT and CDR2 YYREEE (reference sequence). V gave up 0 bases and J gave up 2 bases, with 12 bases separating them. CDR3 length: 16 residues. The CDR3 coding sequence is TGTGCCAGCAGCTTGGAACGTGGCCGGGCCTACAATGAGCAGTTCTTC. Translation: CASSLERGRAYNEQFF.

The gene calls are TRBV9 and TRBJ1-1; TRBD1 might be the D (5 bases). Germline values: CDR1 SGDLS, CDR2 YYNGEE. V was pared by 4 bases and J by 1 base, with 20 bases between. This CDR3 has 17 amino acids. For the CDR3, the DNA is TGTGCCAGCAGCTCTAGAGGATGGGGGGACCCGAACACTGAAGCTTTCTTT. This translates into CASSSRGWGDPNTEAFF.

This CDR3 reads CASRATRGAGELFF. CDR3 nucleotides: TGTGCCAGCAGGGCGACGAGAGGAGCCGGGGAGCTGTTTTTT. The chain recombines TRBV12-3 or TRBV12-4 with TRBJ2-2; D ambiguous. Trimming took 6 bases from V and 6 from J, leaving 14 bases between them. The CDR3 sequence is 14 residues long.

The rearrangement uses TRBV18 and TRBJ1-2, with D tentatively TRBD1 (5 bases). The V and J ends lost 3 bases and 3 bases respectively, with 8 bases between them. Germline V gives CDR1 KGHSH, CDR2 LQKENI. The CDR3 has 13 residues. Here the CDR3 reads CASSPGEDYGYTF. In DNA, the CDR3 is TGTGCCAGCTCACCGGGGGAGGACTATGGCTACACCTTC.

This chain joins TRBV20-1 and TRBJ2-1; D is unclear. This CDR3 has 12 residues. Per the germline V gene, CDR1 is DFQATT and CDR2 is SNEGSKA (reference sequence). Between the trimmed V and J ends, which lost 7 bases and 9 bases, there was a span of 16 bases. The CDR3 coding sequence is TGCAGTGTAGATAGCTATAAGAGTGAGCAGTTCTTC. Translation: CSVDSYKSEQFF.

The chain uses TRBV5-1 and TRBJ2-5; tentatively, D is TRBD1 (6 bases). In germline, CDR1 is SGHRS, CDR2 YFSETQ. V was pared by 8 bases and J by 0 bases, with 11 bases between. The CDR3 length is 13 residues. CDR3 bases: TGCGCCAGTAAGAGGGACAACCAAGAGACCCAGTACTTC. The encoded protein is CASKRDNQETQYF.

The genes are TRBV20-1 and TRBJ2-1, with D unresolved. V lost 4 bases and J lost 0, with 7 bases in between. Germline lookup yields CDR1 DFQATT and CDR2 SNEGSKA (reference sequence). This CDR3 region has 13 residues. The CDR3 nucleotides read TGCAGTGCTATAGAGTTCTCCTACAATGAGCAGTTCTTC. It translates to CSAIEFSYNEQFF.

CDR3 coding DNA: TGTGCCAGCAGCTTATCGTCCCGGGACAGGGGAGAGGGAGAAAAACTGTTTTTT. It translates to CASSLSSRDRGEGEKLFF. The V call is TRBV7-6, the J call TRBJ1-4, with 10 bases that match TRBD1. Germline CDR1 reads SGHVS; CDR2 reads FNYEAQ. The trim removed 2 bases at V and 8 bases at J, leaving 14 bases unmatched. This CDR3 is 18 amino acids long.

Here the CDR3 DNA reads TGTGCCAGCGGGGCTAGCGGGAGAACAGATACGCAGTATTTT. It yields the protein CASGASGRTDTQYF. The V gene is TRBV12-3 or TRBV12-4, the J gene TRBJ2-3, with 10 bases that match TRBD2. The CDR3 is 14 residues long. Unmatched junction bases numbered 5, after V lost 8 bases and J lost 3 bases.

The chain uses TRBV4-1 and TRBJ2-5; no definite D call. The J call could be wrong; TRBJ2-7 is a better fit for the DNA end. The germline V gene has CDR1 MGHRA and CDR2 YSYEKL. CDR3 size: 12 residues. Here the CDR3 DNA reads TGCGCCAGCAGCCAAGACGTAGGCGAGCAGTACTTC. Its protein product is CASSQDVGEQYF.

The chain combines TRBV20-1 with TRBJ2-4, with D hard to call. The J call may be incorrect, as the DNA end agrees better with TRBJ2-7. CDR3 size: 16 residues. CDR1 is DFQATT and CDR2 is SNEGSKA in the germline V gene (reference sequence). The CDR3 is CSAVGLVGPDVYEQYF. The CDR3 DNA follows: TGCAGTGCCGTCGGATTGGTAGGGCCGGACGTGTACGAGCAGTACTTC.

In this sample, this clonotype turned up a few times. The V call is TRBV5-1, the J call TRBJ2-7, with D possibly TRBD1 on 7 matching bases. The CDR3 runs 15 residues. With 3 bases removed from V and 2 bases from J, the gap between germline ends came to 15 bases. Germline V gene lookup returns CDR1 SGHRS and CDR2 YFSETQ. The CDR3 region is CASSSGQGGPYEQYF. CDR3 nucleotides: TGCGCCAGCAGCTCCGGGCAGGGGGGTCCCTACGAGCAGTACTTC.